This is a list of T cell receptor beta chains from one sample in a study of blood T cell repertoires in COVID-19. The data were produced by immunoSEQ multiplex PCR, yet TCRdb's version contains in-frame clones alone and is incomplete. This sample has 40,000 to 45,000 clones, with over 80% found just once. The sample taken for sequencing was peripheral blood. These receptors were taken from a human donor in a cohort sampled during active COVID-19. CDR3s include the opening cysteine and the closing phenylalanine or tryptophan. A D gene is named only where the DNA matches it firmly. Some rows mark clone size as missing; the rest say once, few, many or name a class of expanded clone.

J gene	V gene	clone size	D gene	CDR3 protein	CDR3 DNA
TRBJ2-3	TRBV3-1/TRBV3-2	.	.	CASSQRLPSGVSLADTQYF	TGTGCCAGCAGCCAAAGACTGCCCTCGGGGGTTTCCTTGGCAGATACGCAGTATTTT
TRBJ1-1	TRBV28	.	.	CASSLTGATEAFF	TGTGCCAGCAGTTTAACAGGTGCCACTGAAGCTTTCTTT
TRBJ1-1	TRBV25-1	.	.	CATYTGVATFF	TGTGCCACCTACACGGGGGTGGCGACTTTCTTT
TRBJ2-3	TRBV6-2/TRBV6-3	.	TRBD1	CASSFTGTGRSSSTDTQYF	TGTGCCAGCAGTTTCACCGGGACAGGGAGATCCTCTAGCACAGATACGCAGTATTTT
TRBJ2-2	TRBV25-1	.	.	CASSESQGPTGELFF	TGTGCCAGCAGTGAATCCCAGGGGCCCACCGGGGAGCTGTTTTTT
TRBJ1-1	TRBV7-2	.	TRBD1	CASSRKGALGTSTEAFF	TGTGCCAGCAGCCGCAAGGGGGCTTTAGGTACTAGTACTGAAGCTTTCTTT
TRBJ2-3	TRBV21-1	once	.	CASSKGGQGGTDTQYF	TGTGCCAGCAGCAAAGGGGGACAGGGCGGCACAGATACGCAGTATTTT
TRBJ2-3	TRBV7-8	.	TRBD1	CASRLSQTGGIVDTQYF	TGTGCCAGCAGGCTTAGCCAGACAGGGGGCATCGTAGATACGCAGTATTTT
TRBJ1-2	TRBV27	.	TRBD1	CASSLGQGLDYGYTF	TGTGCCAGCAGTCTAGGACAGGGCTTGGACTATGGCTACACCTTC
TRBJ1-1	TRBV25-1	.	TRBD1	CASSTRQGFSFF	TGTGCCAGCAGTACCCGACAGGGTTTCTCTTTCTTT
TRBJ2-1	TRBV6-6	.	.	CASSYGSTAEFF	TGTGCCAGCAGTTACGGTTCAACAGCGGAGTTCTTC
TRBJ1-6	TRBV5-1	.	.	CASSLGQGRSPLHF	TGCGCCAGCAGCTTGGGGCAGGGTCGTTCACCCCTCCACTTT
TRBJ2-1	TRBV7-2	.	TRBD2	CASSLHSGGYNEQFF	TGTGCCAGCAGTCTACATAGCGGGGGGTACAATGAGCAGTTCTTC
TRBJ2-2	TRBV19	.	TRBD1	CASSIGRRGHGGELFF	TGTGCCAGTAGTATCGGCCGCAGGGGGCACGGCGGGGAGCTGTTTTTT
TRBJ2-4	TRBV5-4	.	TRBD1	CASKADRGGGNIQYF	TGTGCCAGCAAGGCGGACAGGGGAGGTGGAAACATTCAGTACTTC
TRBJ1-6	TRBV21-1	once	.	CASSRPPGQPHSPLHF	TGTGCCAGCAGCCGCCCCCCGGGACAACCACATTCACCCCTCCACTTT
TRBJ1-5	TRBV7-2	.	TRBD1	CASSYGQGSNQPQHF	TGTGCCAGCAGCTACGGACAGGGGTCAAATCAGCCCCAGCATTTT
TRBJ2-6	TRBV2	once	.	CASSEDMYGANVLTF	TGTGCCAGCAGTGAGGACATGTATGGGGCCAACGTCCTGACTTTC
TRBJ1-3	TRBV18	.	TRBD1	CASSPGQAPSGNTIYF	TGTGCCAGCTCACCGGGACAGGCCCCCTCTGGAAACACCATATATTTT
TRBJ2-7	TRBV28	.	.	CASIRRDSYEQYF	TGTGCCAGCATTCGCAGGGACTCCTACGAGCAGTACTTC
TRBJ2-5	TRBV6-2/TRBV6-3	.	.	CASSYVRTTTETQYF	TGTGCCAGCAGTTACGTCAGGACTACCACAGAGACCCAGTACTTC
TRBJ1-3	TRBV3-1/TRBV3-2	.	.	CASSRWATGNTIYF	TGTGCCAGCAGCCGATGGGCTACTGGAAACACCATATATTTT
TRBJ1-1	TRBV7-3	.	.	CASSPGQFGEAFF	TGTGCCAGCAGCCCTGGACAGTTTGGTGAAGCTTTCTTT
TRBJ2-3	TRBV27	.	TRBD2	CASRLRPGLAGGLTDTQYF	TGTGCCAGCCGCCTACGGCCGGGACTAGCGGGAGGGCTCACAGATACGCAGTATTTT
TRBJ2-1	TRBV9	.	TRBD2	CASSVPPGLNNEQFF	TGTGCCAGCAGCGTTCCACCGGGACTAAACAATGAGCAGTTCTTC
TRBJ2-3	TRBV29-1	.	.	CSFRRDSDTQYF	TGCAGCTTCCGGAGGGACTCAGATACGCAGTATTTT
TRBJ1-2	TRBV7-9	.	TRBD1	CASSFRDRAGYTF	TGTGCCAGCAGCTTCCGGGACAGGGCTGGCTACACCTTC
TRBJ1-5	TRBV4-2	.	TRBD1	CASSQDRGNQPQHF	TGTGCCAGCAGCCAAGACAGGGGGAATCAGCCCCAGCATTTT
TRBJ2-7	TRBV7-9	.	.	CASSLFPPSEQYF	TGTGCCAGCAGCTTATTTCCTCCCAGCGAGCAGTACTTC
TRBJ2-2	TRBV5-4	.	.	CASSHRDTTGELFF	TGTGCCAGCAGTCACCGGGACACCACCGGGGAGCTGTTTTTT
TRBJ1-1	TRBV6-5	.	.	CAIRDRLNTEAFF	TGTGCCATCCGAGACAGGCTGAACACTGAAGCTTTCTTT
TRBJ2-3	TRBV20-1	.	.	CSASSERDTQYF	TGCAGTGCTAGTTCCGAGCGGGATACGCAGTATTTT
TRBJ1-5	TRBV4-3	once	.	CASSQVLAPGQPQHF	TGCGCCAGCAGCCAAGTTCTGGCTCCGGGGCAGCCCCAGCATTTT
TRBJ2-7	TRBV18	once	TRBD2	CASSPQTSGPYEQYF	TGTGCCAGCTCACCCCAGACTAGCGGTCCCTACGAGCAGTACTTC
TRBJ1-5	TRBV24-1	.	.	CATSVGGGEGNQPQHF	TGTGCCACCAGTGTAGGGGGGGGCGAGGGCAATCAGCCCCAGCATTTT
TRBJ2-2	TRBV6-6	.	TRBD1	CAGRTGSTGELFF	TGTGCCGGTAGGACAGGGAGTACCGGGGAGCTGTTTTTT
TRBJ1-1	TRBV19	once	.	CASTGRTNTEAFF	TGTGCCAGCACAGGACGAACGAACACTGAAGCTTTCTTT
TRBJ2-1	TRBV29-1	.	TRBD2	CSVDPKREQYNEQFF	TGCAGCGTTGACCCCAAGCGGGAGCAGTACAATGAGCAGTTCTTC
TRBJ1-6	TRBV3-1/TRBV3-2	.	.	CASSQGGENSPLHF	TGTGCCAGCAGCCAAGGGGGGGAAAATTCACCCCTCCACTTT
TRBJ2-1	TRBV27	once	TRBD2	CASSPSGRASNFNEQFF	TGTGCCAGCAGCCCTAGCGGGAGGGCCTCTAATTTCAATGAGCAGTTCTTC
TRBJ1-1	TRBV28	.	TRBD1	CASSPGTGLAAFF	TGTGCCAGCAGTCCCGGGACAGGCCTTGCCGCTTTCTTT
TRBJ2-1	TRBV9	.	TRBD2	CASSAMGLDLYNEQFF	TGTGCCAGCAGCGCCATGGGACTAGATCTCTACAATGAGCAGTTCTTC
TRBJ2-7	TRBV4-1	.	TRBD1	CASSQRQGAYEQYF	TGCGCCAGCAGCCAGAGACAGGGGGCCTACGAGCAGTACTTC
TRBJ2-2	TRBV9	once	TRBD1	CASSEGQLKNTGELFF	TGTGCCAGCAGCGAGGGACAGTTAAAGAACACCGGGGAGCTGTTTTTT
TRBJ2-7	TRBV6-6	.	TRBD1	CASRRGDRSWYF	TGTGCCAGCAGGAGGGGGGACAGGAGTTGGTACTTC
TRBJ1-4	TRBV5-4	.	TRBD1	CASSRQGPEREKLFF	TGTGCCAGCAGTCGACAGGGACCGGAAAGGGAAAAACTGTTTTTT
TRBJ2-3	TRBV27	once	TRBD2	CASSLSIAGSTDTQYF	TGTGCCAGCAGTTTATCAATAGCGGGTAGCACAGATACGCAGTATTTT
TRBJ2-5	TRBV19	.	.	CASSRLVLGRETQYF	TGTGCCAGTTCGCGGCTAGTCCTCGGTCGGGAGACCCAGTACTTC
TRBJ2-6	TRBV5-1	.	TRBD2	CASSLGTSGRTGANVLTF	TGCGCCAGCAGCCTCGGGACTAGCGGGAGGACTGGGGCCAACGTCCTGACTTTC
TRBJ2-1	TRBV5-1	.	TRBD2	CASSLDTSGRNEQFF	TGCGCCAGCAGCTTGGATACTAGCGGGAGGAATGAGCAGTTCTTC
TRBJ1-1	TRBV30	.	.	CAWSARGGAGNTEAFF	TGTGCCTGGAGTGCCCGGGGAGGGGCGGGAAACACTGAAGCTTTCTTT
TRBJ2-5	TRBV5-5	.	.	CASSLDRGGETQYF	TGTGCCAGCAGCTTGGACAGGGGAGGAGAGACCCAGTACTTC
TRBJ2-7	TRBV10-3	.	.	CAISSTGSSYEQYF	TGTGCCATCAGTTCTACTGGGAGCTCCTACGAGCAGTACTTC
TRBJ2-5	TRBV5-6	.	.	CASSSPSFLVEETQYF	TGTGCCAGCAGCTCTCCTAGCTTCCTTGTAGAAGAGACCCAGTACTTC
TRBJ2-3	TRBV13	.	TRBD2	CASSSTSLAGGPESTDTQYF	TGTGCCAGCAGCTCCACTTCCCTAGCGGGGGGGCCAGAGAGCACAGATACGCAGTATTTT